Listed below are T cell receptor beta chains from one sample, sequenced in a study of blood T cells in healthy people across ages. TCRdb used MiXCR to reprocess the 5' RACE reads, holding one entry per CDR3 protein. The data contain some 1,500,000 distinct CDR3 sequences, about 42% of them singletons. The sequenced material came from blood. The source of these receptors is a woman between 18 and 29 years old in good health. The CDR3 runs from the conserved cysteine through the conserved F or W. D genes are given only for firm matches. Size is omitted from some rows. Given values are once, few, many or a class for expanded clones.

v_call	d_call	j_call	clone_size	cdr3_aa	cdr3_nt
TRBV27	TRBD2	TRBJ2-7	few	CASGTRTSSYEQYF	TGTGCCAGCGGCACAAGGACTAGCTCCTACGAGCAGTACTTC
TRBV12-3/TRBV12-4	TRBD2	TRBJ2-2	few	CASSSPGTSTGELFF	TGTGCCAGCAGTTCCCCCGGGACTAGCACCGGGGAGCTGTTTTTT
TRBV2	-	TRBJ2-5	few	CASREQGMETQYF	TGTGCCAGCAGAGAACAGGGAATGGAGACCCAGTACTTC
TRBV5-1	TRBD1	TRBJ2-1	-	CASGVGQGADEQFF	TGCGCCAGCGGCGTGGGACAGGGGGCCGATGAGCAGTTCTTC
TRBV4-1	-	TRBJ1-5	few	CASSRVARNQPQHF	TGCGCCAGCAGCCGGGTAGCCAGAAATCAGCCCCAGCATTTT
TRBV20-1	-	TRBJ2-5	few	CSARVAGWETQYF	TGCAGTGCTAGAGTGGCGGGGTGGGAGACCCAGTACTTC
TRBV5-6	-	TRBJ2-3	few	CASSLTAGTDTQYF	TGTGCCAGCAGCTTGACAGCAGGTACAGATACGCAGTATTTT
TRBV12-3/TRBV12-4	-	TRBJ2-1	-	CASSLTGFNEQFF	TGTGCCAGCAGTTTAACGGGGTTTAATGAGCAGTTCTTC
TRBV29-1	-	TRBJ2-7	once	CSGALALSYEQYF	TGCAGCGGTGCACTAGCCTTATCCTACGAGCAGTACTTC
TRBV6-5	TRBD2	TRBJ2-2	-	CASRGTSGGPRELFF	TGTGCCAGCCGCGGGACTAGCGGGGGGCCCCGGGAGCTGTTTTTT
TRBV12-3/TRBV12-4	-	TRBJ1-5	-	CASSLSRWDQPQHF	TGTGCCAGCAGTTTGAGCAGATGGGATCAGCCCCAGCATTTT
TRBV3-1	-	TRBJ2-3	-	CASSPRRGTDTQYF	TGTGCCAGCAGTCCAAGAAGGGGCACAGATACGCAGTATTTT
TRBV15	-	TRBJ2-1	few	CATSMTRQVNEQFF	TGTGCCACCAGCATGACAAGGCAGGTCAATGAGCAGTTCTTC
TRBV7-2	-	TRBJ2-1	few	CASSKTSTPYNEQFF	TGTGCCAGCAGCAAAACTTCCACTCCCTACAATGAGCAGTTCTTC
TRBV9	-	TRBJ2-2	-	CASSVVGRGGTGELFF	TGTGCCAGCAGCGTAGTGGGCAGGGGAGGCACCGGGGAGCTGTTTTTT
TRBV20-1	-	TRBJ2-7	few	CSATRGYYEQYF	TGCAGTGCTACTCGGGGGTACTACGAGCAGTACTTC
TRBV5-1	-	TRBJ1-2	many	CASSLELSDYGYTF	TGCGCCAGCAGCTTGGAGTTGTCGGACTATGGCTACACCTTC
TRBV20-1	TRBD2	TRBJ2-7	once	CSAASGRANNEQYF	TGCAGTGCTGCTAGCGGGAGGGCTAACAATGAGCAGTACTTC
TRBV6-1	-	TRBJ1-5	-	CASRDWGGRQPQHF	TGTGCCAGCAGGGATTGGGGGGGTCGCCAGCCCCAGCATTTT
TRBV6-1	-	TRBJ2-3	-	CASHGGARDTQYF	TGTGCCAGCCACGGAGGGGCGAGGGATACGCAGTATTTT
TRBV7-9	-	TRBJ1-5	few	CAIEVGGQPQHF	TGTGCCATCGAAGTAGGCGGGCAGCCCCAGCATTTT
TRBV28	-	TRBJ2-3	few	CASISDVGGQYF	TGTGCCAGCATTTCGGACGTTGGGGGGCAGTATTTT
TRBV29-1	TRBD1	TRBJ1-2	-	CSVGGQKRGKGYTF	TGCAGCGTTGGGGGACAGAAAAGAGGGAAAGGCTACACCTTC
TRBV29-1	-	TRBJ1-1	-	CSVSTGKNTEAFF	TGCAGCGTTAGTACCGGGAAGAACACTGAAGCTTTCTTT
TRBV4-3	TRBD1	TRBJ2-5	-	CASSRIQGALETQYF	TGCGCCAGCAGCCGTATACAGGGGGCTTTAGAGACCCAGTACTTC